This section outlines one TCR beta chain sequence together with its context. Its antigen is unknown. The repertoire was sequenced with immunoSEQ multiplex PCR; TCRdb's copy has only in-frame clones and lacks some. The table lists 80,000 to 95,000 clones, 87% of them singletons. This sample is part of a study of OX40 agonist ivuxolimab in advanced cancers. The wider study: Allowance was made for prior anti-PD-1, anti-PD-L1 or anti-CTLA-4 therapy, and 35% to 40% had some.

Study-level points and caveats: Patients with a partial response at 0.1-3.0 mg/kg had among the lowest clonal expansion.

The germline V gene has CDR1 SGHKS and CDR2 YYEKEE (reference sequence). The V segment lost 4 bases and the J segment 5 bases; nucleotides outside the gene matches: 8. CDR3 length: 14 residues. Specimen: CD4+ or CD8+ T cells sorted from blood, collected in a trial of the OX40 agonist ivuxolimab. The TCR was taken from an adult with an advanced solid tumor such as melanoma, head and neck, liver or kidney cancer. The J gene is TRBJ1-1, the V gene TRBV5-5, with TRBD1 matching 7 bases. This chain's CDR3 is CASSPDRSSTEAFF. The CDR3 DNA sequence: TGTGCCAGCAGCCCGGACAGGTCGAGTACTGAAGCTTTCTTT.